This TCR beta chain was retrieved from a study of post-analysis software for immune sequencing data. CDR1 MNHEY and CDR2 SVGAGI come from the germline V gene. V shed 5 bases, J shed 9 bases, and the junction held 11 bases outside the gene matches. This CDR3 has 17 residues. In this sample, this clonotype turned up many times. The antigen remains unidentified. Unique molecular identifiers were built into the TCR beta cDNA libraries. One entry per CDR3 protein, called by TCRdb with MiXCR from the PCR reads. The table records around 260,000 distinct CDR3 sequences, about 40% of them present only once. Findings of the study overall: Included in a set of roughly five TRBV segments more frequent in patients than controls were TRBV5-6, TRBV5-1 and TRBV20-1.

The chain joins TRBV6-5 to TRBJ2-1; 15 bases match TRBD2. This TCR came from a girl aged 10-17 years with multiple sclerosis. The sequenced sample was blood. CDR3 region: CASSTGTSGRTSGEQFF. For the CDR3, the DNA is TGTGCCAGCAGTACCGGGACTAGCGGGAGGACGAGCGGTGAGCAGTTCTTC.